This T cell receptor beta chain was recovered during a study of blood T cells in healthy people across ages. A second PCR, run for roughly 7 to 12 cycles, used a sample-barcoded 5' primer plus a J-beta primer mix. With 12 random nucleotides, a template-switch adaptor tagged each individual cDNA molecule. A single record per CDR3 protein comes from TCRdb applying MiXCR to the 5' RACE reads. The sample lists 1.5 million to 2 million distinct CDR3 sequences, roughly 27% seen once, with about 7.7% in the top ten. There are a few counts of this clonotype. The J segment lost 6 bases and the V segment lost 3 bases, leaving 5 bases of the junction unmatched. The CDR3 consists of 15 residues. The germline V gene encodes CDR1 MNHEY and CDR2 SMNVEV (reference sequence).

The sequenced material came from blood. The chain uses TRBV27 and TRBJ2-3; 11 nucleotides agree with TRBD2. This clonotype was obtained from a woman in her twenties or thirties in good health. CDR3 amino acids: CASSFLLAGGDTQYF. In DNA form, the CDR3 reads TGTGCCAGCAGTTTCTTGCTAGCGGGGGGTGATACGCAGTATTTT.